This T cell receptor (beta chain) was sequenced for a study of blood T cell repertoires in COVID-19. Study context: T cells, B-cell-depleted T cells, or PBMCs provided the cDNA or gDNA that served as material.

In the source study's methods: It was from reference gene primer amplification that nucleated cell counts were estimated. Sequencing was performed with immunoSEQ multiplex PCR; in TCRdb, only in-frame clones are kept and a portion is missing. That table supplies the V and J calls and clone size; D and trimming were determined from the DNA. The data contain about 120,000 clones, around 84% of them seen just once; the ten biggest clones take up 3% to 4%. The receptor was derived from a man in his forties or fifties with acute or convalescent COVID-19. Sequencing was carried out using peripheral blood.

The CDR3 sequence is CASSSDYPGQASTSTDTQYF. CDR3 bases: TGTGCCAGCAGTTCCGACTACCCGGGACAAGCCTCAACTAGCACAGATACGCAGTATTTT. The rearrangement uses TRBV6-2 or TRBV6-3 and TRBJ2-3, with D perhaps matching TRBD1 (6 bases). Germline loops: CDR1 MNHEY, CDR2 SVGEGT. Trimming cost V 4 bases and J 0 bases, with 26 bases left between them. The CDR3 runs 20 residues.